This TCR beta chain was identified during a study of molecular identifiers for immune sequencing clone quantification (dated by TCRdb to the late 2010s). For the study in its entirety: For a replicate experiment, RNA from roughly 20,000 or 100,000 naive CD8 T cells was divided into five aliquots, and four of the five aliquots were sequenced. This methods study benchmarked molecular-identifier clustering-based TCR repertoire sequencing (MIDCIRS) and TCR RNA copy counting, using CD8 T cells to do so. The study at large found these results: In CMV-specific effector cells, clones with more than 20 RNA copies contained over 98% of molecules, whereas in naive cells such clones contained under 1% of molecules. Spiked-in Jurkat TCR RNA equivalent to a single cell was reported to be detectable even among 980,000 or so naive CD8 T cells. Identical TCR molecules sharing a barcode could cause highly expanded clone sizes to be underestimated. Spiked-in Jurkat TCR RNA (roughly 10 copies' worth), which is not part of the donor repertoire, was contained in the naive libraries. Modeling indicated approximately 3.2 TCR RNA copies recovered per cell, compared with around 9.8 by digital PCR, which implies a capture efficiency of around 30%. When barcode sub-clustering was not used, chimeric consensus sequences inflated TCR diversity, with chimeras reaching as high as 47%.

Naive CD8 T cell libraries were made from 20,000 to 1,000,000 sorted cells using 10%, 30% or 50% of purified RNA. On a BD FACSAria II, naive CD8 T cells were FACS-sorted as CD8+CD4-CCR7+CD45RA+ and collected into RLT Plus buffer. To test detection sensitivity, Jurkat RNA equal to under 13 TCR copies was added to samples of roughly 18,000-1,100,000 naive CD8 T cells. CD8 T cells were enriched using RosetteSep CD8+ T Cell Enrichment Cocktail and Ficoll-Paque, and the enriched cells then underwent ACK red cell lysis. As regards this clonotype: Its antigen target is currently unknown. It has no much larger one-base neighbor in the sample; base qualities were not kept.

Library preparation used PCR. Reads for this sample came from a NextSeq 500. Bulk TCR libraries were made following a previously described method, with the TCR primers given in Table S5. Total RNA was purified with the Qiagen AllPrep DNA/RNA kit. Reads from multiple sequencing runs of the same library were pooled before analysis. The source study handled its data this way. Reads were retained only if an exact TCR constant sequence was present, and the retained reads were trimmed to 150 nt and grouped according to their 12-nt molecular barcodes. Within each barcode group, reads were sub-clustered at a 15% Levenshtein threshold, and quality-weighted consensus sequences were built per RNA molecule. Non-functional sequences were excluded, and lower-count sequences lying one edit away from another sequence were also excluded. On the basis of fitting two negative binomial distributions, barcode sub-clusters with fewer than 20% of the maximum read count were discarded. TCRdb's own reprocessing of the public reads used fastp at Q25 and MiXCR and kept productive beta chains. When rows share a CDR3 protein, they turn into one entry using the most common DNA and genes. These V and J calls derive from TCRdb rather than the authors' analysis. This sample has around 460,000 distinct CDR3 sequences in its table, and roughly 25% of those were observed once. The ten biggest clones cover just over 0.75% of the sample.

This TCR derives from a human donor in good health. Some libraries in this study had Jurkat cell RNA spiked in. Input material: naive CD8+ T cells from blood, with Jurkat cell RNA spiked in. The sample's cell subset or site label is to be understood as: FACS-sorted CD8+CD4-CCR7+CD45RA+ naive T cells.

The CDR3 amino acid sequence is: CASSRNRDRGGETQYF. In nucleotide form, the sequence is TGTGCCAGCAGCCGCAACCGGGACAGGGGAGGAGAGACCCAGTACTTC. Recombination connected TRBV3-1 to TRBJ2-5; 10 central nucleotides agree with TRBD1. The germline V gene (reference sequence) provides CDR1 LGHDT and CDR2 YNNKEL. Here V drops 4 bases and J drops 4 bases, and the junction holds 9 bases not matched to any gene. CDR3 length: 16 amino acids, cysteine to phenylalanine. Just the 48-base CDR3 DNA is kept, in frame starting at base 1.